The rows below give T cell receptor beta chains drawn from one sample of a study of T-cell memory formation after mild COVID-19. TCRdb independently ran MiXCR on the 5' RACE reads; one entry per CDR3 protein. The sample holds 270,000 or so distinct CDR3 sequences, 18% seen once. Sequenced sample: PBMCs or a T cell subset sorted from them (not recorded which). Receptor source: a man aged 18 to 29 who had mild COVID-19 (a few samples of this study predate the infection). Cell type and time point are not known. Each CDR3 is given with its conserved first and last residue. The D gene is left open where the match is weak. Clone size appears in some rows only: once, few, many, or a class for an expanded clone.

d_call clone_size j_call cdr3_length v_call cdr3_nt cdr3_aa
TRBD1 many TRBJ2-1 16 TRBV5-5 TGTGCCAGCAGCTTCGGGTCTTTCACAGGGGTAGATGAGCAGTTCTTC CASSFGSFTGVDEQFF
- few TRBJ2-3 15 TRBV7-9 TGTGCCAGCAGCCCCCCGGGACATGCCTTCGATACGCAGTATTTT CASSPPGHAFDTQYF
- few TRBJ2-1 13 TRBV5-1 TGCGCCAGCAGCTTGAGTAGGGGCAATGAGCAGTTCTTC CASSLSRGNEQFF
- few TRBJ1-1 13 TRBV11-2 TGTGCCAGCAGCTTTCCCAGGGGCCGGGGTGCTTTCTTT CASSFPRGRGAFF
- many TRBJ2-3 13 TRBV28 TGTGCCAGCACCCCACCGGGCCGAGATACGCAGTATTTT CASTPPGRDTQYF
- - TRBJ1-6 13 TRBV7-9 TGTGCCAGCCGCCGGGAATATAATTCACCCCTCCACTTT CASRREYNSPLHF
- - TRBJ2-2 14 TRBV20-1 TGCAGTGCCCCTCTCCGGGGCAGCACCGGGGAGCTGTTTTTT CSAPLRGSTGELFF
TRBD1 few TRBJ2-3 14 TRBV6-1 TGTGCCATGTGGACAGGGGATGCCACAGATACGCAGTATTTT CAMWTGDATDTQYF
- - TRBJ2-5 12 TRBV11-2 TGTGCCAGTGGGTGGGGGCTGGAGACCCAGTACTTC CASGWGLETQYF
- - TRBJ2-1 12 TRBV5-1 TGCGCCAGCAGCCCAGTCTACAATGAGCAGTTCTTC CASSPVYNEQFF
TRBD2 - TRBJ2-1 15 TRBV24-1 TGTGCCACCAGTGACAACAGCGGGGCCAACAATGAGCAGTTCTTC CATSDNSGANNEQFF
- few TRBJ2-2 12 TRBV12-3/TRBV12-4 TGTGCCAGCGGACAGAACACCGGGGAGCTGTTTTTT CASGQNTGELFF
TRBD1 few TRBJ1-5 14 TRBV5-1 TGCGCCAGCAGCTGGGGGGACAGACCCGGGCCCCAGCATTTT CASSWGDRPGPQHF
- many TRBJ2-1 12 TRBV5-1 TGCGCCAGCAGCTTGGAGGGGTATGAGCAGTTCTTC CASSLEGYEQFF
- - TRBJ2-2 13 TRBV20-1 TGCAGTGCTAGTCGGCCGAGGACCGGGGAGCTGTTTTTT CSASRPRTGELFF
- few TRBJ1-1 13 TRBV7-2 TGTGCCAGCAGCACCCGAGGGAACACTGAAGCTTTCTTT CASSTRGNTEAFF
TRBD1 many TRBJ2-1 16 TRBV7-8 TGTGCCAGCAGCTTAGCGTACAGGGGGGCGGGCAATGAGCAGTTCTTC CASSLAYRGAGNEQFF
TRBD1 few TRBJ1-1 16 TRBV5-1 TGCGCCAGCAGCTCGAAATCAGGGGGCTCTGGCACTGAAGCTTTCTTT CASSSKSGGSGTEAFF
- - TRBJ1-1 14 TRBV20-1 TGCAGTGCTAGGCCCGGGAGTATGAACACTGAAGCTTTCTTT CSARPGSMNTEAFF
- many TRBJ1-2 14 TRBV6-2/TRBV6-3 TGTGCCAGCAGTTATTCAACTGACAACTATGGCTACACCTTC CASSYSTDNYGYTF
TRBD1 - TRBJ1-6 16 TRBV6-2/TRBV6-3 TGTGCCACCAGATCCGTGGGGACAGGGAAAAAATCACCCCTCCACTTT CATRSVGTGKKSPLHF
TRBD1 few TRBJ2-7 16 TRBV6-6 TGTGCCAGCAGTTACGACAGGGGGGAGGGGGGCTACGAGCAGTACTTC CASSYDRGEGGYEQYF
- - TRBJ1-5 14 TRBV18 TGTGCCAGCTCACTCGACAGGTCCCCTATGCCCCAGCATTTT CASSLDRSPMPQHF
- many TRBJ2-1 13 TRBV6-2/TRBV6-3 TGTGCCAGCAGTTACTCGGGGTACAATGAGCAGTTCTTC CASSYSGYNEQFF
TRBD2 - TRBJ2-4 18 TRBV4-1 TGCGCCAGCAGCCAGGGCCTAGCGGGGGGACTAGCCAAAAACATTCAGTACTTC CASSQGLAGGLAKNIQYF
TRBD1 few TRBJ2-1 14 TRBV11-2 TGTGCCAGCAGCTTTGGACAGGCCGGCTATGAGCAGTTCTTC CASSFGQAGYEQFF
TRBD1 many TRBJ2-3 11 TRBV20-1 TGCAGTGCCGTTACCGACAGGGTCCATTTTTTT CSAVTDRVHFF
- few TRBJ1-6 13 TRBV18 TGTGCCAGCTCACCACCGGGGGGGTCGGCCCTCCACTTT CASSPPGGSALHF
- - TRBJ2-7 15 TRBV5-4 TGTGCCAGCAGCTCCGGGGACCCCCCGGGGTACGAGCAGTACTTC CASSSGDPPGYEQYF
- few TRBJ1-3 15 TRBV4-1 TGCGCCAGCAGCGTTACCCCAGGGGCCGGAAACACCATATATTTT CASSVTPGAGNTIYF
- - TRBJ1-2 13 TRBV18 TGTGCCAGCTCACCACTAATAGCGGAGGGCTACACCTTC CASSPLIAEGYTF
- - TRBJ1-3 11 TRBV3-1 TGTGCCACCTCGGGGAGAGACACCATATATTTT CATSGRDTIYF
- few TRBJ2-4 16 TRBV28 TGTGCCAGCAGTCTGAGACAGCTTTTAGCCAAAAACATTCAGTACTTC CASSLRQLLAKNIQYF
- - TRBJ2-5 14 TRBV6-1 TGTGCCAGCAGTGATCGCAGTCCGGAAGAGACCCAGTACTTC CASSDRSPEETQYF
TRBD2 - TRBJ2-3 17 TRBV6-6 TGTGCCAGCAGTAAAAACCTCCGGGCCGGGGGGGGCGATACGCAGTATTTT CASSKNLRAGGGDTQYF
- - TRBJ2-3 16 TRBV6-4 TGTGCCAGCAGTGACTCGAAGGGGGGGCCAACAGATACGCAGTATTTT CASSDSKGGPTDTQYF